A selection of T cell receptor beta chains follows, all from one sample in a study of CD8 T cells in ankylosing spondylitis. TCRdb processed the 5' RACE reads anew with MiXCR; each CDR3 protein has one entry. This sample has some 350,000 distinct CDR3 sequences, with about 15% found just once. Specimen: blood, either unsorted or a sorted T cell fraction (not recorded which). All receptors derive from a male donor with ankylosing spondylitis or in good health (not recorded which). CDR3s include the opening cysteine and the closing phenylalanine or tryptophan. The order of the fields is clone size, J gene, D gene, V gene, CDR3 DNA, CDR3 protein. D genes are given only for firm matches. Not every row has a clone size; where given, it reads once, few, many or a size class.

size: few; J: TRBJ1-5; D: TRBD1; V: TRBV20-1; DNA: TGCAGTGCCAGTGGTCCTGACAGGGGGCCCAATCAGCCCCAGCATTTT; CDR3: CSASGPDRGPNQPQHF
size: .; J: TRBJ2-1; D: TRBD2; V: TRBV27; DNA: TGTGCCAGCAGCGGACTAGCGGGCCAACGGGAGCAGTTCTTC; CDR3: CASSGLAGQREQFF
size: few; J: TRBJ2-1; D: .; V: TRBV20-1; DNA: TGCAGTGCGCGGGATCTGAGAGGCTCCTACAATGAGCAGTTCTTC; CDR3: CSARDLRGSYNEQFF
size: .; J: TRBJ2-7; D: TRBD1; V: TRBV27; DNA: TGTGCCAGCAGATCGACAGGGGCGGCCTACGAGCAGTACTTC; CDR3: CASRSTGAAYEQYF
size: .; J: TRBJ2-7; D: .; V: TRBV20-1; DNA: TGCAGTGCTAAGACAGGAGGGCCGGACGAGCAGTACTTC; CDR3: CSAKTGGPDEQYF
size: few; J: TRBJ2-5; D: TRBD1; V: TRBV4-2; DNA: TGTGCCAGCAGCCAAGAAAGGGACAGGGGATTGACCCAGTACTTC; CDR3: CASSQERDRGLTQYF
size: few; J: TRBJ1-5; D: TRBD1; V: TRBV7-8; DNA: TGTGCCAGCAGCAGCCAGGGGGGAGATCAGCCCCAGCATTTT; CDR3: CASSSQGGDQPQHF
size: few; J: TRBJ2-3; D: .; V: TRBV7-2; DNA: TGTGCCAGCAGCTCGACTAGGATGTCCCGAGATACGCAGTATTTT; CDR3: CASSSTRMSRDTQYF
size: few; J: TRBJ2-3; D: TRBD1; V: TRBV6-1; DNA: TGTGCCAGCAGTCCGACAGGGTTTAGTACAGATACGCAGTATTTT; CDR3: CASSPTGFSTDTQYF
size: few; J: TRBJ1-6; D: .; V: TRBV20-1; DNA: TGCAGTGCGCCTATGGGGTCGAGTTCACCCCTCCACTTT; CDR3: CSAPMGSSSPLHF
size: .; J: TRBJ2-7; D: TRBD2; V: TRBV5-1; DNA: TGCGCCAGCAGGGACCCGGGACTAGCGGGGTACGAGCAGTACTTC; CDR3: CASRDPGLAGYEQYF
size: few; J: TRBJ2-1; D: .; V: TRBV29-1; DNA: TGCAGCGTACAGGGCACCTACAATGAGCAGTTCTTC; CDR3: CSVQGTYNEQFF
size: .; J: TRBJ2-2; D: .; V: TRBV7-2; DNA: TGTGCCAGCAGAACGACTAGGTCCGGGGAGCTGTTTTTT; CDR3: CASRTTRSGELFF
size: many; J: TRBJ1-1; D: .; V: TRBV12-3/TRBV12-4; DNA: TGTGCCAGCACCCCGGGGGCCCGAAACACTGAAGCTTTCTTT; CDR3: CASTPGARNTEAFF
size: .; J: TRBJ1-4; D: .; V: TRBV5-1; DNA: TGCGCCAGCAGCTTGGATCCGGACAGAAATAATGAAAAACTGTTTTTT; CDR3: CASSLDPDRNNEKLFF
size: .; J: TRBJ1-2; D: .; V: TRBV7-6; DNA: TGTGCCAGCAGCTTAGGGGTACGCGATTATGGCTACACCTTC; CDR3: CASSLGVRDYGYTF
size: many; J: TRBJ2-7; D: .; V: TRBV7-2; DNA: TGTGCCAGCAGGAGCATAGGTAACTACGAGCAGTACTTC; CDR3: CASRSIGNYEQYF
size: .; J: TRBJ2-3; D: TRBD2; V: TRBV6-2/TRBV6-3; DNA: TGTGCCAGCATGACTAGCGGGAGCCGAGATACGCAGTATTTT; CDR3: CASMTSGSRDTQYF
size: few; J: TRBJ1-1; D: TRBD1; V: TRBV12-3/TRBV12-4; DNA: TGTGCCAGCAGACCTAACCACAGGGGCGCTTTCTTT; CDR3: CASRPNHRGAFF
size: .; J: TRBJ2-7; D: .; V: TRBV18; DNA: TGTGCCAGCTCACCAGGGCCCCCGGGTAGCTCCTACGAGCAGTACTTC; CDR3: CASSPGPPGSSYEQYF
size: .; J: TRBJ1-6; D: .; V: TRBV27; DNA: TGTGCCAGCAGTTTAGGGACGACCTATAATTCACCCCTCCACTTT; CDR3: CASSLGTTYNSPLHF
size: .; J: TRBJ2-2; D: .; V: TRBV20-1; DNA: TGCAGTGCTATCAGGGGTCACACCCCTTCTTCGAACACCGGGGAGCTGTTTTTT; CDR3: CSAIRGHTPSSNTGELFF
size: few; J: TRBJ2-2; D: .; V: TRBV3-1; DNA: TGTGCCAGCAGCCAGTATTGGGGGAACACCGGGGAGCTGTTTTTT; CDR3: CASSQYWGNTGELFF
size: few; J: TRBJ2-7; D: TRBD1; V: TRBV6-1; DNA: TGTGCCAGCAGTAGAAGACAGGGACAGCTCGAGCAGTACTTC; CDR3: CASSRRQGQLEQYF
size: .; J: TRBJ2-5; D: .; V: TRBV6-5; DNA: TGTGCCAGCAGTTACGAGCGGGCCCGACTACAAGAGACCCAGTACTTC; CDR3: CASSYERARLQETQYF
size: .; J: TRBJ2-5; D: TRBD2; V: TRBV20-1; DNA: TGCTGTGCTAGAGAATTCCGGACTAGCGGAGGCGGAGAGACCCAGTACTTC; CDR3: CCAREFRTSGGGETQYF
size: .; J: TRBJ2-1; D: TRBD2; V: TRBV20-1; DNA: TGCAGTGCTTCGCGGGAGGATGAGCAGTTCTTC; CDR3: CSASREDEQFF
size: .; J: TRBJ2-1; D: TRBD2; V: TRBV4-1; DNA: TGCGCCAGCAGCCGCATGGGACTAGCGGGAGGGGAGCAGTTCTTC; CDR3: CASSRMGLAGGEQFF
size: many; J: TRBJ2-3; D: .; V: TRBV5-1; DNA: TGCGCCAGCAGCTGGGGGAGCACAGATACGCAGTATTTT; CDR3: CASSWGSTDTQYF
size: many; J: TRBJ1-1; D: TRBD1; V: TRBV4-1; DNA: TGCGCCAGCAGCCACCCCCGGGGACAGGGCAAAGGTGGATCGGGCACTGAAGCTTTCTTT; CDR3: CASSHPRGQGKGGSGTEAFF
size: .; J: TRBJ2-3; D: TRBD2; V: TRBV20-1; DNA: TGCAGTGCTAGAATGGCGGGAGGGGCAGATACGCAGTATTTT; CDR3: CSARMAGGADTQYF
size: few; J: TRBJ1-2; D: .; V: TRBV12-3/TRBV12-4; DNA: TGTGCCAGCAGTTTTACGATTAACTATGGCTACACCTTC; CDR3: CASSFTINYGYTF
size: few; J: TRBJ2-3; D: .; V: TRBV25-1; DNA: TGTGCCAGCAGTAGCTATCGTGGCACAGATACGCAGTATTTT; CDR3: CASSSYRGTDTQYF
size: few; J: TRBJ2-3; D: .; V: TRBV4-1; DNA: TGCGCCAGCAGCCAGGCAGCAACCGATACGCAGTATTTT; CDR3: CASSQAATDTQYF
size: .; J: TRBJ2-1; D: .; V: TRBV5-1; DNA: TGCGCCAGCAGCTTGCGCCTCTCGAATGAGCAGTTCTTC; CDR3: CASSLRLSNEQFF
size: .; J: TRBJ1-2; D: .; V: TRBV3-1; DNA: TGTGCCAGCAGCCGACCCGGCAACTATGGCTACACCTTC; CDR3: CASSRPGNYGYTF
size: .; J: TRBJ2-5; D: .; V: TRBV7-9; DNA: TGTGCCAGCAGCTCTGGGGGCTGGGGCCAAGAGACCCAGTACTTC; CDR3: CASSSGGWGQETQYF
size: few; J: TRBJ2-5; D: .; V: TRBV20-1; DNA: TGCAGTGCTAGCGGCAGAGCCCAAGAGACCCAGTACTTC; CDR3: CSASGRAQETQYF
size: .; J: TRBJ2-6; D: TRBD2; V: TRBV7-7; DNA: TGTGCCAGCAGCGACCTAGCGGGGGGGCTCTCTGGGGCCAACGTCCTGACTTTC; CDR3: CASSDLAGGLSGANVLTF
size: few; J: TRBJ1-2; D: .; V: TRBV7-9; DNA: TGTGCCAGCAGCTTACTACAGGTTCCCGCTGACTATGGCTACACCTTC; CDR3: CASSLLQVPADYGYTF
size: few; J: TRBJ1-6; D: .; V: TRBV19; DNA: TGTGCCAGTACCCCCGCGAGGGATAATTCACCCCTCCACTTT; CDR3: CASTPARDNSPLHF
size: many; J: TRBJ2-1; D: TRBD2; V: TRBV12-3/TRBV12-4; DNA: TGTGCCAGCAGTCGGACTAGCGGGGGGAATGAGCAGTTCTTC; CDR3: CASSRTSGGNEQFF
size: .; J: TRBJ2-7; D: TRBD1; V: TRBV5-1; DNA: TGCGCCAGCGGGGGACAGGGGGCTTACGAGCAGTACTTC; CDR3: CASGGQGAYEQYF
size: few; J: TRBJ1-3; D: .; V: TRBV14; DNA: TGTGCCAGCAGCCAATTTGACAGGCACTCTGGAAACACCATATATTTT; CDR3: CASSQFDRHSGNTIYF
size: once; J: TRBJ2-5; D: .; V: TRBV18; DNA: TGTGCCAGCTCACCATTTACCGAAGAGACCCAGTACTTC; CDR3: CASSPFTEETQYF
size: .; J: TRBJ2-5; D: .; V: TRBV5-1; DNA: TGCGCCAGCAGCCGAAGAAAGGAGGAGACCCAGTACTTC; CDR3: CASSRRKEETQYF
size: .; J: TRBJ2-4; D: .; V: TRBV5-6; DNA: TGTGCCAGCAGCTTGGCCGTTCCGAACATTCAGTACTTC; CDR3: CASSLAVPNIQYF
size: .; J: TRBJ2-3; D: TRBD1; V: TRBV5-6; DNA: TGTGCCAGCAGCTTAGAGACAGGGGGGACGGTCGGCACAGATACGCAGTATTTT; CDR3: CASSLETGGTVGTDTQYF
size: few; J: TRBJ1-2; D: .; V: TRBV12-3/TRBV12-4; DNA: TGTGCCAGCAGTGGGAGTGGGACCTTCAACTATGGCTACACCTTC; CDR3: CASSGSGTFNYGYTF
size: many; J: TRBJ1-3; D: .; V: TRBV12-3/TRBV12-4; DNA: TGTGCCAGCAGTTTAATGGGAAACACCATATATTTT; CDR3: CASSLMGNTIYF
size: .; J: TRBJ2-3; D: TRBD1; V: TRBV20-1; DNA: TGCAGTGCCCACACTCCGGGACAGAAGACAGATACGCAGTATTTT; CDR3: CSAHTPGQKTDTQYF
size: .; J: TRBJ1-6; D: .; V: TRBV12-3/TRBV12-4; DNA: TGTGCCAGCAGCTTAGGGGAAGGGACTACCCTCCACTTT; CDR3: CASSLGEGTTLHF
size: few; J: TRBJ2-1; D: .; V: TRBV29-1; DNA: TGCAGCGTTGTACTAGAATACAATGAGCAGTTCTTC; CDR3: CSVVLEYNEQFF
size: .; J: TRBJ1-1; D: .; V: TRBV7-2; DNA: TGTGCCAGCAGCTTACAAGGTGAGCGGCGCCTGGGAGCTTTCTTT; CDR3: CASSLQGERRLGAFF
size: few; J: TRBJ2-5; D: TRBD2; V: TRBV5-1; DNA: TGCGCCAGCAGCGGAAGCGCTAGCGGGGGAGGCCAAGAGACCCAGTACTTC; CDR3: CASSGSASGGGQETQYF
size: .; J: TRBJ1-2; D: .; V: TRBV7-8; DNA: TGTGCCAGCAGCTTAGCGCTAAGGGGAATTAACTATGGCTACACCTTC; CDR3: CASSLALRGINYGYTF
size: few; J: TRBJ1-1; D: TRBD1; V: TRBV11-2; DNA: TGTGCCAGCAGCTTAACGGGACAGGGGCCGAACACTGAAGCTTTCTTT; CDR3: CASSLTGQGPNTEAFF
size: few; J: TRBJ1-1; D: .; V: TRBV20-1; DNA: TGCAGTCCCCGTAGCGGGGGGAACACTGAAGCTTTCTTT; CDR3: CSPRSGGNTEAFF
size: .; J: TRBJ2-7; D: TRBD2; V: TRBV7-9; DNA: TGTGCCAGCAGCTTATCCGAGACTAGCGTCGAGCAGTACTTC; CDR3: CASSLSETSVEQYF